These T cell receptor beta chains were read from a single sample in a study of T cell responses to AZD1222 COVID-19 vaccine. The method was immunoSEQ multiplex PCR; TCRdb's version includes in-frame clones alone and lacks a portion of them. The sample consists of about 85,000 clones, roughly 86% of them appearing once. The specimen comprised peripheral blood, sampled on day 0 of AZD1222 vaccination. These receptors were collected from an adult in good health. Both conserved end residues are part of each CDR3. D genes are given only for firm matches. Clone size is given for some rows only: seen once, a few or many times, or a class if the clone is expanded.

d_gene	v_gene	abundance	j_gene	CDR3aa	CDR3nt
-	TRBV6-5	few	TRBJ2-4	CASSYTQGWAKNIQYF	TGTGCCAGCAGTTACACCCAGGGTTGGGCCAAAAACATTCAGTACTTC
TRBD1	TRBV19	-	TRBJ2-1	CASSTGTVLNEQFF	TGTGCCAGTAGTACCGGGACAGTCCTCAATGAGCAGTTCTTC
TRBD2	TRBV9	-	TRBJ2-7	CASSVGTSGYEQYF	TGTGCCAGCAGCGTGGGGACTAGCGGCTACGAGCAGTACTTC
-	TRBV5-1	-	TRBJ1-1	CASSATGPGGEAFF	TGCGCCAGCAGCGCCACAGGTCCTGGGGGTGAAGCTTTCTTT
TRBD1	TRBV19	-	TRBJ1-1	CASSVDRGDMNTEAFF	TGTGCCAGTAGTGTCGACAGGGGCGACATGAACACTGAAGCTTTCTTT
TRBD1	TRBV19	-	TRBJ1-5	CASRPRGQGANQPQHF	TGTGCCAGTAGACCGAGGGGACAGGGGGCCAATCAGCCCCAGCATTTT
TRBD1	TRBV4-1	-	TRBJ1-5	CASSQEDRWGSDQPQHF	TGCGCCAGCAGCCAAGAGGACAGGTGGGGTTCGGATCAGCCCCAGCATTTT
TRBD1	TRBV6-1	-	TRBJ2-1	CASSARRASGTGYNEQFF	TGTGCCAGCAGTGCCCGAAGGGCATCCGGGACAGGTTACAATGAGCAGTTCTTC
-	TRBV28	-	TRBJ1-4	CASSLSGGDEKLFF	TGTGCCAGCAGTTTATCCGGCGGGGATGAAAAACTGTTTTTT
-	TRBV18	once	TRBJ2-7	CASSPGGYEQYF	TGTGCCAGCTCACCTGGGGGCTACGAGCAGTACTTC
-	TRBV29-1	once	TRBJ1-1	CSVAQGGATEAFF	TGCAGCGTGGCCCAAGGGGGGGCCACTGAAGCTTTCTTT
-	TRBV9	-	TRBJ2-6	CASSVASKDRSGANVLTF	TGTGCCAGCAGCGTAGCATCCAAGGACCGCTCTGGGGCCAACGTCCTGACTTTC
TRBD2	TRBV4-1	-	TRBJ2-1	CASSQDSGRRYNEQFF	TGCGCCAGCAGCCAAGATAGCGGGAGGCGCTACAATGAGCAGTTCTTC
-	TRBV6-5	-	TRBJ1-2	CASSTGRGIVGYTF	TGTGCCAGCAGCACCGGGAGGGGAATTGTTGGCTACACCTTC
-	TRBV18	-	TRBJ1-3	CASSLTSSSGNTIYF	TGTGCCAGCTCACTTACATCGAGCTCTGGAAACACCATATATTTT
TRBD1	TRBV5-5	-	TRBJ1-2	CASSLGGLNYGYTF	TGTGCCAGCAGCTTAGGGGGCCTGAACTATGGCTACACCTTC
-	TRBV5-1	-	TRBJ1-5	CASSLSPDSLQPQHF	TGCGCCAGCAGCTTGTCCCCGGACAGTCTTCAGCCCCAGCATTTT
-	TRBV28	-	TRBJ1-1	CASSSGANTEAFF	TGTGCCAGCAGTTCCGGGGCGAACACTGAAGCTTTCTTT
-	TRBV27	-	TRBJ2-7	CASSLDRSPRGEQYF	TGTGCCAGCAGTCTTGACAGAAGTCCACGTGGCGAGCAGTACTTC
-	TRBV15	-	TRBJ2-5	CATSASDFETQYF	TGTGCCACCAGCGCCTCCGACTTCGAGACCCAGTACTTC
-	TRBV6-5	-	TRBJ1-4	CASSGSSLENEKLFF	TGTGCCAGCAGCGGGTCTAGCTTAGAGAATGAAAAACTGTTTTTT
-	TRBV18	once	TRBJ2-5	CASSPRSGDGETQYF	TGTGCCAGCTCACCACGTTCAGGGGATGGGGAGACCCAGTACTTC
-	TRBV5-1	-	TRBJ1-3	CASSERDNGNTIYF	TGCGCCAGCAGCGAGCGGGACAATGGAAACACCATATATTTT
TRBD1	TRBV3-1/TRBV3-2	-	TRBJ1-6	CASSQETGGNSPLHF	TGTGCCAGCAGCCAAGAAACAGGGGGGAATTCACCCCTCCACTTT
-	TRBV21-1	-	TRBJ2-7	CASSIFGEFDHEQYF	TGTGCCAGCAGCATTTTCGGAGAATTCGACCACGAGCAGTACTTC
TRBD2	TRBV28	once	TRBJ2-2	CAARGQGTSGRAATGELFF	TGTGCCGCTCGCGGACAGGGGACTAGCGGGAGGGCCGCCACCGGGGAGCTGTTTTTT
TRBD2	TRBV3-1/TRBV3-2	-	TRBJ2-5	CASSLRSSGAIQETQYF	TGTGCCAGCAGCCTACGCTCTAGCGGGGCTATCCAAGAGACCCAGTACTTC
TRBD1	TRBV6-1	-	TRBJ1-1	CASRVGTGENTEAFF	TGTGCCAGCAGGGTAGGGACAGGTGAAAACACTGAAGCTTTCTTT
-	TRBV19	-	TRBJ2-6	CASSAPGGRANVLTF	TGTGCCAGTAGTGCCCCGGGGGGCCGGGCCAACGTCCTGACTTTC
-	TRBV7-6	-	TRBJ1-4	CASSSTWRGWSTNEKLFF	TGTGCCAGCAGCTCTACATGGCGGGGTTGGAGCACTAATGAAAAACTGTTTTTT
-	TRBV6-5	once	TRBJ2-1	CASMNNEQFF	TGTGCCAGTATGAACAATGAGCAGTTCTTC
TRBD2	TRBV10-1	-	TRBJ2-1	CASGAGGSDPNSYNEQFF	TGCGCCAGCGGGGCAGGCGGGAGCGACCCTAACTCCTACAATGAGCAGTTCTTC
TRBD1	TRBV29-1	-	TRBJ2-7	CSVEVDRREQYF	TGCAGCGTTGAGGTGGACAGGCGGGAGCAGTACTTC
-	TRBV19	-	TRBJ2-7	CASSPQGMDEQYF	TGTGCCAGTAGTCCGCAGGGCATGGACGAGCAGTACTTC
-	TRBV19	-	TRBJ2-2	CASRMGAGELFF	TGTGCCAGTAGAATGGGGGCCGGGGAGCTGTTTTTT
-	TRBV5-4	-	TRBJ1-2	CASSSPGHAFNYGYTF	TGTGCCAGCAGCTCCCCTGGACACGCCTTTAACTATGGCTACACCTTC
TRBD1	TRBV7-8	-	TRBJ2-3	CASSLEGQGVGTQYF	TGTGCCAGCAGCTTAGAGGGACAGGGAGTGGGTACGCAGTATTTT
-	TRBV27	-	TRBJ1-2	CASSLNYRNYGYTF	TGTGCCAGCAGTTTAAATTACAGGAACTATGGCTACACCTTC
TRBD1	TRBV2	-	TRBJ1-1	CASTKTGRIGNTEAFF	TGTGCCAGCACGAAGACAGGGCGAATCGGTAACACTGAAGCTTTCTTT
-	TRBV4-3	-	TRBJ1-4	CASSQDGGVNEKLFF	TGCGCCAGCAGCCAAGATGGGGGAGTGAACGAAAAACTGTTTTTT
-	TRBV28	-	TRBJ1-2	CASSPTGYGYTF	TGTGCCAGCAGCCCTACAGGGTATGGCTACACCTTC
TRBD1	TRBV27	-	TRBJ1-1	CASGQGNTEAFF	TGTGCCAGTGGACAGGGAAACACTGAAGCTTTCTTT
-	TRBV30	-	TRBJ2-4	CAWTWDAKNIQYF	TGTGCCTGGACTTGGGATGCCAAAAACATTCAGTACTTC
-	TRBV5-1	few	TRBJ1-1	CASSFVEDTEAFF	TGCGCCAGCAGCTTTGTAGAGGACACTGAAGCTTTCTTT
-	TRBV7-2	-	TRBJ1-4	CASSLRGREKLFF	TGTGCCAGCAGCTTACGGGGGAGGGAAAAACTGTTTTTT
-	TRBV5-6	-	TRBJ1-3	CASAHSSGNTIYF	TGTGCCAGCGCCCACTCGTCGGGAAACACCATATATTTT
TRBD2	TRBV28	-	TRBJ2-5	CASSFGSGTTQETQYF	TGTGCCAGCAGTTTTGGTAGCGGGACAACACAAGAGACCCAGTACTTC
-	TRBV28	-	TRBJ2-2	CASSSQGTNTGELFF	TGTGCCAGCAGTTCGCAGGGGACTAACACCGGGGAGCTGTTTTTT
-	TRBV7-6	-	TRBJ1-4	CASSQRLLGQGSTNEKLFF	TGTGCCAGCAGCCAACGCCTTTTGGGGCAGGGTAGCACTAATGAAAAACTGTTTTTT
TRBD2	TRBV4-2	-	TRBJ2-3	CASSLDRLAEQYF	TGTGCCAGCAGCCTCGACCGACTAGCGGAGCAGTATTTT
-	TRBV28	-	TRBJ2-2	CASSWFWWATGELFF	TGTGCCAGCAGTTGGTTTTGGTGGGCCACCGGGGAGCTGTTTTTT
TRBD2	TRBV4-3	-	TRBJ2-7	CASSQEPAGDGEQYF	TGCGCCAGCAGCCAAGAACCAGCGGGAGACGGCGAGCAGTACTTC
-	TRBV14	-	TRBJ1-2	CASSLVGSPRGYTF	TGTGCCAGCAGCCTAGTGGGGTCCCCGCGGGGCTACACCTTC